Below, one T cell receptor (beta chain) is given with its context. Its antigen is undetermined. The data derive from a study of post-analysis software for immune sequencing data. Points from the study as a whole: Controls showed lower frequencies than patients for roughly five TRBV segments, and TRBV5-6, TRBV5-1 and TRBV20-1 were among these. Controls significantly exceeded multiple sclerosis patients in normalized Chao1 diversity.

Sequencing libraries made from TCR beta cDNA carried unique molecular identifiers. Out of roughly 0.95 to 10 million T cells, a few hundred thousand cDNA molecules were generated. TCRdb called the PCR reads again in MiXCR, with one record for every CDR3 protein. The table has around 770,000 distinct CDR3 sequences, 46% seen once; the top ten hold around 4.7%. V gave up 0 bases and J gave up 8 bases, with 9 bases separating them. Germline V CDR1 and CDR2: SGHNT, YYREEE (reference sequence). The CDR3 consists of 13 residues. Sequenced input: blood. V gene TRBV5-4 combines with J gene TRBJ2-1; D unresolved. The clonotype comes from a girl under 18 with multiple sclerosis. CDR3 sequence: CASSLGARDEQFF. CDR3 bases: TGTGCCAGCAGCTTGGGGGCTAGGGATGAGCAGTTCTTC.